This T cell receptor (beta chain) emerged from a study of T cells in Graves' hyperthyroidism and ophthalmopathy. Study-wide findings and caveats: Model predictions of ophthalmopathy came a median approximately seven months before onset.

Amplification of TCR beta CDR3 regions used RNA as the template. TCR CDR3 regions were first amplified by RT-PCR with HTBI primers. Each CDR3 protein gets one entry after TCRdb re-called the multiplex PCR reads with MiXCR. The data contain some 720,000 distinct CDR3 sequences, about 17% of them singletons. J lost 4 bases, V lost 3 bases, and 11 bases had no gene match. The CDR3 covers 17 residues. Germline V gene sequence: CDR1 SNHLY, CDR2 FYNNEI. The table lists this clonotype with many counts. Its antigen is currently unknown. What was sequenced was blood. The clonotype originates from a man younger than 30 with Graves' hyperthyroidism. The chain carries TRBV2 and TRBJ2-2, with 7 positions matching TRBD2. The chain's CDR3 is CASSEEGLASGTGELFF. The CDR3 DNA is TGTGCCAGCAGTGAGGAGGGGTTGGCTAGCGGCACCGGGGAGCTGTTTTTT.